The 5 T cell receptor beta chains reported below all come from one sample, sequenced in a study of siplizumab effects on memory and regulatory T cells. Data came from immunoSEQ multiplex PCR; TCRdb stores just in-frame clones and leaves some out. The repertoire holds tens of thousands of clones, with 90% to 95% as singletons. Material for sequencing was CD8+ T cells sorted from blood. The receptors shown here come from a human donor in good health.

In this sample, this clone turned up once. The chain couples TRBV6-6 to TRBJ1-1; tentatively, D is TRBD1 (6 bases). The germline CDR1 and CDR2 sequences are MNHNY and SVGAGI (reference sequence). The CDR3 consists of 14 residues. V lost 6 bases, J lost 0 bases, and 11 bases lay in between. CDR3 nucleotide sequence: TGTGCCAGCAGCCGGGGGGGCATGAACACTGAAGCTTTCTTT. It encodes CASSRGGMNTEAFF.

The CDR3 loop reads CASSSRENDNEQFF. The DNA of the CDR3 is TGCGCCAGCAGCTCTCGGGAGAATGACAATGAGCAGTTCTTC. The V and J genes are TRBV4-3 and TRBJ2-1; TRBD2 is a possible D gene (6 bases). The CDR3 runs to 14 residues. V lost 5 bases, J lost 5 bases, and 13 bases lay in between. CDR1 is LGHNA, CDR2 YSLEER, per germline.

This chain links TRBV5-1 with TRBJ1-6; no reliable D call. The CDR3 totals 14 residues. CDR1 is SGHRS, CDR2 YFSETQ, per germline. V was pared by 4 bases and J by 7 bases, with 12 bases between. The CDR3 nucleotides are TGCGCCAGCAGCCCCCTTGCGGGCAATTCACCCCTCCACTTT. This translates into CASSPLAGNSPLHF.

The genes are TRBV30 and TRBJ1-1; tentatively, D is TRBD1 (6 bases). The CDR3 contains 14 residues. CDR1 GTSNPN and CDR2 SVGIG come from the germline V gene (reference sequence). Trimming took off 3 bases at V and 1 base at J, with 12 bases between the two ends. The CDR3 here is CAWSPGQTNTEAFF. CDR3 bases: TGTGCCTGGAGCCCCGGACAGACGAACACTGAAGCTTTCTTT.

J is TRBJ2-5 and V is TRBV7-6; 7 bases fit TRBD1. The J call may be incorrect, as the DNA end agrees better with TRBJ2-7. This CDR3 is built from 17 residues. The germline gives CDR1 SGHVS, CDR2 FNYEAQ. DNA for the CDR3: TGTGCCAGCAGCCCCATCTCGCCACAGGGGATACCCTACGAGCAGTACTTC. It is translated as CASSPISPQGIPYEQYF.